This TCR beta chain was captured by sequencing in a study of T-cell memory formation after mild COVID-19. The overall study: There were largely donor-specific TCR clusters. Whole-study results and caveats: Shrinking CD4+ clones were chiefly CM and EM; CD8+ ones were chiefly EMRA. There was a balanced CD4/CD8 profile in clones contracting day 15 to 85, and later expanders leaned CD4+. There was no confirmation that second-wave clones peaking on day 37 were SARS-CoV-2 specific.

Trimming stripped 2 bases from V and 0 bases from J, with 19 bases between. CDR3 size: 19 residues. About this clonotype itself: The antigen is unknown.

TCRdb re-called the 5' RACE reads through MiXCR, storing one row per CDR3 protein. The sample holds approximately 340,000 distinct CDR3 sequences; 13% are singletons and the top ten take 20% to 25%. The V call is TRBV23-1, the J call TRBJ2-2; no clear D gene. TRBV23-1 is marked as an open reading frame, function uncertain. The source of this sequence is a man aged 18-30 years who had mild COVID-19 (a few samples of this study predate the infection). Cell type and time point are not known. Sequencing input: PBMCs or a T cell subset sorted from them (not recorded which). The CDR3 nucleotides read TGCGCCAGCAGTCAAATTTCGGAACTTGTTATCTCGAACACCGGGGAGCTGTTTTTT. Translation gives CASSQISELVISNTGELFF.